Listed below are T cell receptor beta chains from one sample, sequenced in a study of shared clonotypes between healthy human individuals. Method: immunoSEQ multiplex PCR; TCRdb's copy keeps in-frame clones and lacks some. There are about 2.1 million clones in the sample; roughly 91% occur only once, and roughly 1.7% lies in the top ten. Sequencing was carried out using naive CD8+ T cells from PBMCs. The receptors here all came from a man aged 18 to 29 in good health. Some clones in this sample may be carry-over from other donors' samples. Each CDR3 is given with its conserved first and last residue. A D gene is named only where the DNA matches it firmly. Clone size is given for some rows only: seen once, a few or many times, or a class if the clone is expanded.

>TRBV7-9|TRBJ2-3|.|TRBD2
TGTGCCAGCAGCTTTAATGTAGCGGGAGGAGGCACAGATACGCAGTATTTT
CASSFNVAGGGTDTQYF
>TRBV11-2|TRBJ1-1|.|.
TGTGCCAGCAGCGCCCGGGTCACGGACACTGAAGCTTTCTTT
CASSARVTDTEAFF
>TRBV7-9|TRBJ2-4|.|.
TGTGCCACCGAAAGGGAGGTTAAAAACATTCAGTACTTC
CATEREVKNIQYF
>TRBV4-3|TRBJ2-7|.|TRBD1
TGCGCCAGCAGCGGGGACAGGACAATCGGCCACGAGCAGTACTTC
CASSGDRTIGHEQYF
>TRBV5-1|TRBJ2-5|.|TRBD2
TGCGCCAGCAGCCCGGGACTAGCGGGAGGAGGGGCGGAGACCCAGTACTTC
CASSPGLAGGGAETQYF
>TRBV10-2|TRBJ2-1|.|.
TGCGCCAGCAGGGGACACCCTGGCGATGAGCAGTTCTTC
CASRGHPGDEQFF
>TRBV27|TRBJ2-7|.|TRBD1
TGTGCCAGCAGTTCCCCCGGGACAGGCTCCTACGAGCAGTACTTC
CASSSPGTGSYEQYF
>TRBV5-4|TRBJ1-1|once|.
TGTGCCAGCACCACAGGGAGAGTAATCACTGAAGCTTTCTTT
CASTTGRVITEAFF
>TRBV19|TRBJ2-2|.|.
TGTGCCAGTAGTATCTACCGACAGAACACCGGGGAGCTGTTTTTT
CASSIYRQNTGELFF
>TRBV11-2|TRBJ2-2|.|.
TGTGCCAGCAGCTTTGTTATTCCAATTGGAGCCGGGGAGCTGTTTTTT
CASSFVIPIGAGELFF
>TRBV27|TRBJ2-1|once|TRBD2
TGTGCCAGTAGACTAGCGGGAGGGCGGTCCTACAATGAGCAGTTCTTC
CASRLAGGRSYNEQFF
>TRBV19|TRBJ1-1|.|TRBD1
TGTGCCAGTAGTTGGGACAGGGGAACGTCAAGGGACACTGAAGCTTTCTTT
CASSWDRGTSRDTEAFF
>TRBV4-1|TRBJ1-2|.|TRBD1
TGCGCCAGCAGCCAAGGACAGGGGGCCTATGGCTACACCTTC
CASSQGQGAYGYTF
>TRBV11-2|TRBJ2-7|.|.
TGTACCAGCAGCTTCAACACGGGGTACGAGCAGTACTTC
CTSSFNTGYEQYF
>TRBV4-2|TRBJ2-1|.|.
TGTGCCAGCAGCCAAGAGGGCCATTGGAGTGAGCAGTTCTTC
CASSQEGHWSEQFF
>TRBV28|TRBJ1-1|.|.
TGTGCCAGCAGGCGGACGGTAATGAACACTGAAGCTTTCTTT
CASRRTVMNTEAFF
>TRBV7-9|TRBJ1-1|few|.
TGTGCCAGCAGCAGGGTTCGGGACACTGAAGCTTTCTTT
CASSRVRDTEAFF
>TRBV28|TRBJ1-2|.|.
TGTGCCAGCAGTTTTGGAAGAGGCAGGGTCCTCTATGGCTACACCTTC
CASSFGRGRVLYGYTF
>TRBV27|TRBJ2-1|.|.
TGTGCCAGCAGTTTATTGGGCTACAATGAGCAGTTCTTC
CASSLLGYNEQFF
>TRBV7-9|TRBJ2-1|.|.
TGTGCCAGCAGCTTCGGGAGCTCCTACAATGAGCAGTTCTTC
CASSFGSSYNEQFF
>TRBV4-1|TRBJ2-7|.|TRBD2
TGCGCCAGCAGCCAGACTAGCGGGACTTTCCACGAGCAGTACTTC
CASSQTSGTFHEQYF
>TRBV7-3|TRBJ2-5|.|TRBD2
TGTGCCAGCAGCTCGACTAGCCTCCAAGAGACCCAGTACTTC
CASSSTSLQETQYF
>TRBV4-3|TRBJ1-1|.|.
TGCGCCAGCAGCCAAGATGGGGGGGGGAACACTGAAGCTTTCTTT
CASSQDGGGNTEAFF
>TRBV14|TRBJ1-1|.|.
TGTGCCAGCAGCCCGGAGGACCGCTGGGTTGCTTTCTTT
CASSPEDRWVAFF
>TRBV5-6|TRBJ2-1|.|TRBD2
TGTGCCAGCAGCTTGGGACTAGCGGAGGCTACCTACTACAATGAGCAGTTCTTC
CASSLGLAEATYYNEQFF
>TRBV5-4|TRBJ2-7|few|.
TGTGCCAGCAGCTTCGATCCCTACGAGCAGTACTTC
CASSFDPYEQYF
>TRBV28|TRBJ2-5|.|.
TGTGCCAGCAGTTTAAGGGGGATTCAAGAGACCCAGTACTTC
CASSLRGIQETQYF
>TRBV7-8|TRBJ2-5|.|TRBD2
TGTGCCAGCAGCCCCCTAGCGGGACGTAGGCGAGAGACCCAGTACTTC
CASSPLAGRRRETQYF
>TRBV27|TRBJ1-4|.|TRBD1
TGTGCCAGCAGTTGGGCCGGGACAGGGCAACTGTTTTTT
CASSWAGTGQLFF
>TRBV5-4|TRBJ1-2|.|TRBD1
TGTGCCAGCAGCTTGGATATATCGACAGGGGGCGCGGACTATGGCTACACCTTC
CASSLDISTGGADYGYTF
>TRBV10-1|TRBJ2-3|.|.
TGCGCCAGCAGACGGGAGTTGAGAGATACGCAGTATTTT
CASRRELRDTQYF
>TRBV5-1|TRBJ2-1|.|.
TGCGCCAGCAGCTTGGCCCCCCCGTACAATGAGCAGTTCTTC
CASSLAPPYNEQFF
>TRBV9|TRBJ2-1|.|.
TGTGCCAGCAGGCCCGGGGGCGCCGGCTACAATGAGCAGTTCTTC
CASRPGGAGYNEQFF
>TRBV19|TRBJ1-3|.|.
TGTGCCAGTAGTATCGCGGGATCTTCCGGAAACACCATATATTTT
CASSIAGSSGNTIYF
>TRBV2|TRBJ2-2|.|.
TGTGCCAGCAGGGTCCAGACTAGGAAGGATCGGGAGCTGTTTTTT
CASRVQTRKDRELFF
>TRBV27|TRBJ2-7|.|TRBD1
TGTGCCAGCAGTTTAGGACAGGGGATCGAGCAGTACTTC
CASSLGQGIEQYF
>TRBV14|TRBJ2-1|.|TRBD2
TGTGCCAGCAGCCCCTTAGCGGGATTCAATGAGCAGTTCTTC
CASSPLAGFNEQFF
>TRBV7-9|TRBJ2-5|once|.
TGTGCCAGCGCGCCGGTCCAAGAGACCCAGTACTTC
CASAPVQETQYF
>TRBV4-3|TRBJ1-1|.|.
TGCGCCAGCAGCCAATTACTGACTGACCCTGAAGCTTTCTTT
CASSQLLTDPEAFF
>TRBV27|TRBJ1-5|.|TRBD1
TGTGCCAGCAGGGGGGACAGGGATCAGCCCCAGCATTTT
CASRGDRDQPQHF
>TRBV27|TRBJ2-7|.|.
TGTGCCAGCAGTCCGGGTTTCTTTCTCTACGAGCAGTACTTC
CASSPGFFLYEQYF
>TRBV5-1|TRBJ1-3|.|.
TGCGCCAGCAGCTTGGATAGGGTTGCCTCTGGAAACACCATATATTTT
CASSLDRVASGNTIYF